These T cell receptor beta chains were read from a single sample in a study of T-cell memory formation after mild COVID-19. TCRdb independently ran MiXCR on the 5' RACE reads; one entry per CDR3 protein. The repertoire holds more than 45,000 distinct CDR3 sequences, with over 8.5% as singletons. Sequencing input: PBMCs or a T cell subset sorted from them (not recorded which). All receptors derive from an adult woman who had mild COVID-19 (a few samples of this study predate the infection). Cell type and time point are not known. The CDR3 runs from the conserved cysteine through the conserved F or W. D genes are given only for firm matches. Clone size is stated in some rows and not others, as once, few, many or a class when expanded.

d_gene: TRBD2
v_gene: TRBV12-3/TRBV12-4
j_gene: TRBJ2-1
abundance: few
CDR3nt: TGTGCCAGCAGCCCCGGGACTAGCGGGGCAGGTGAGCAGTTCTTC
CDR3aa: CASSPGTSGAGEQFF

d_gene: .
v_gene: TRBV5-8
j_gene: TRBJ2-5
abundance: many
CDR3nt: TGTGCCAGCAGCTGGGGACCGACAGAGGAGACCCAGTACTTC
CDR3aa: CASSWGPTEETQYF

d_gene: TRBD1
v_gene: TRBV19
j_gene: TRBJ2-7
abundance: .
CDR3nt: TGTGCCAGTAGTCCGGACAGGGGGTTGTCCTACGAGCAGTACTTC
CDR3aa: CASSPDRGLSYEQYF

d_gene: .
v_gene: TRBV7-3
j_gene: TRBJ2-7
abundance: many
CDR3nt: TGTGCCAGCAGCCCGCGCCAGGGGCCAGTCTACGAGCAGTACTTC
CDR3aa: CASSPRQGPVYEQYF

d_gene: .
v_gene: TRBV14
j_gene: TRBJ2-2
abundance: many
CDR3nt: TGTGCCAGCAGCCCCGGCAGAGGCACCGGGGAGCTGTTTTTT
CDR3aa: CASSPGRGTGELFF

d_gene: .
v_gene: TRBV7-2
j_gene: TRBJ2-7
abundance: .
CDR3nt: TGTGCCAGCAGCTTAATGGCAATTAATATCTACGAGCAGTACTTC
CDR3aa: CASSLMAINIYEQYF

d_gene: .
v_gene: TRBV20-1
j_gene: TRBJ2-7
abundance: few
CDR3nt: TGCAGTGCTAGTAGGGCTGGCGAGCAGTACTTC
CDR3aa: CSASRAGEQYF

d_gene: .
v_gene: TRBV5-5
j_gene: TRBJ1-2
abundance: .
CDR3nt: TGTGCCAGCAGCTTGGGCCCAGCTAACTATGGCTACACCTTC
CDR3aa: CASSLGPANYGYTF

d_gene: .
v_gene: TRBV7-2
j_gene: TRBJ2-2
abundance: many
CDR3nt: TGTGCCAGCAGCCCCGACCCCCTGAACACCGGGGAGCTGTTTTTT
CDR3aa: CASSPDPLNTGELFF

d_gene: TRBD1
v_gene: TRBV5-4
j_gene: TRBJ2-1
abundance: .
CDR3nt: TGTGCCAGCAGCTTGTTCGGGACAGGGGGCAATGAGCAGTTCTTC
CDR3aa: CASSLFGTGGNEQFF

d_gene: .
v_gene: TRBV3-1
j_gene: TRBJ2-5
abundance: few
CDR3nt: TGTGCCAGCAGCCAACAAAACCGCATCGGGGAGACCCAGTACTTC
CDR3aa: CASSQQNRIGETQYF

d_gene: .
v_gene: TRBV20-1
j_gene: TRBJ2-1
abundance: few
CDR3nt: TGCAGTGCTAGAGTTGGCGGGCCAGGGGCCTACAATGAGCAGTTCTTC
CDR3aa: CSARVGGPGAYNEQFF

d_gene: TRBD2
v_gene: TRBV29-1
j_gene: TRBJ2-7
abundance: many
CDR3nt: TGCAGCGTTGCGGCTGCGGGAGGGCCGTACGAGCAGTACTTC
CDR3aa: CSVAAAGGPYEQYF

d_gene: TRBD2
v_gene: TRBV20-1
j_gene: TRBJ2-1
abundance: many
CDR3nt: TGCAGTGCCGTAGGTGTCGCGGGAGGGGGTAATGAGCAGTTCTTC
CDR3aa: CSAVGVAGGGNEQFF

d_gene: .
v_gene: TRBV29-1
j_gene: TRBJ2-2
abundance: .
CDR3nt: TGCAGCGTTGAATTCCCCGACGGTAGGACCGGGGAGCTGTTTTTT
CDR3aa: CSVEFPDGRTGELFF

d_gene: .
v_gene: TRBV7-2
j_gene: TRBJ2-7
abundance: few
CDR3nt: TGTGCCAGCAGCCCGAGCTGGGCCAGCTACGAGCAGTACTTC
CDR3aa: CASSPSWASYEQYF

d_gene: TRBD1
v_gene: TRBV6-6
j_gene: TRBJ1-2
abundance: few
CDR3nt: TGTGCCAGCAGTGGGGGACAGGGAAGTAGTTTATATGGCTACACCTTC
CDR3aa: CASSGGQGSSLYGYTF

d_gene: TRBD2
v_gene: TRBV24-1
j_gene: TRBJ2-1
abundance: .
CDR3nt: TGTGCCAGCGGGACTAGCGGATACAATGAGCAGTTCTTC
CDR3aa: CASGTSGYNEQFF

d_gene: TRBD2
v_gene: TRBV20-1
j_gene: TRBJ2-1
abundance: many
CDR3nt: TGCAGTGCTAGTGGACTAGCGGGAGTCCGAAGCTCCTACAATGAGCAGTTCTTC
CDR3aa: CSASGLAGVRSSYNEQFF

d_gene: TRBD1
v_gene: TRBV9
j_gene: TRBJ2-3
abundance: .
CDR3nt: TGTGCCAGCAGCGTACGGGACAGGGGTACAGATACGCAGTATTTT
CDR3aa: CASSVRDRGTDTQYF

d_gene: .
v_gene: TRBV20-1
j_gene: TRBJ2-2
abundance: large
CDR3nt: TGCAGTGCTAGAGAGGCAGGTGGCAGGCTAGGGGAGCTGTTTTTT
CDR3aa: CSAREAGGRLGELFF

d_gene: TRBD2
v_gene: TRBV20-1
j_gene: TRBJ2-7
abundance: .
CDR3nt: TGCAGTGCTAGAGTCCCTAGCGGGGGCACGAAGCAGTACTTC
CDR3aa: CSARVPSGGTKQYF

d_gene: TRBD1
v_gene: TRBV29-1
j_gene: TRBJ1-2
abundance: few
CDR3nt: TGCAGCGTCACAACCGGGACAGGGAACTATGGCTACACCTTC
CDR3aa: CSVTTGTGNYGYTF

d_gene: TRBD2
v_gene: TRBV29-1
j_gene: TRBJ2-3
abundance: .
CDR3nt: TGCAGCGGGTCGGGGACTAGTCCAGATACGCAGTATTTT
CDR3aa: CSGSGTSPDTQYF

d_gene: TRBD2
v_gene: TRBV27
j_gene: TRBJ2-1
abundance: many
CDR3nt: TGTGCCACCCGCAGACTAGCGGGAGCCTACAATGAGCAGTTCTTC
CDR3aa: CATRRLAGAYNEQFF

d_gene: .
v_gene: TRBV28
j_gene: TRBJ2-2
abundance: .
CDR3nt: TGTGCCAGCAGTTCGATAGGACATCCTTCGACCGGGGAGCTGTTTTTT
CDR3aa: CASSSIGHPSTGELFF

d_gene: .
v_gene: TRBV5-5
j_gene: TRBJ2-7
abundance: many
CDR3nt: TGTGCCAGCAGCTTGTCTACTGGCTACGAGCAGTACTTC
CDR3aa: CASSLSTGYEQYF

d_gene: .
v_gene: TRBV20-1
j_gene: TRBJ2-3
abundance: many
CDR3nt: TGCAGTGCCAGCAAAACGGCTTTCCGGGGGAATACGCAGTATTTT
CDR3aa: CSASKTAFRGNTQYF

d_gene: .
v_gene: TRBV7-2
j_gene: TRBJ2-2
abundance: medium-sized
CDR3nt: TGTGCCAGCAGCTTACTCGCCCCGAACACCGGGGAGCTGTTTTTT
CDR3aa: CASSLLAPNTGELFF

d_gene: .
v_gene: TRBV7-3
j_gene: TRBJ1-1
abundance: .
CDR3nt: TGTGCCAGCAGCTTCGGGGGATTTACTGAAGCTTTCTTT
CDR3aa: CASSFGGFTEAFF

d_gene: .
v_gene: TRBV2
j_gene: TRBJ2-2
abundance: .
CDR3nt: TGTGCCAGCAGAGAAACAGAATACACCGGGGAGCTGTTTTTT
CDR3aa: CASRETEYTGELFF

d_gene: TRBD1
v_gene: TRBV18
j_gene: TRBJ1-5
abundance: .
CDR3nt: TGTGCCAGCTCACAGGACAGGAGGAGCAATCAGCCCCAGCATTTT
CDR3aa: CASSQDRRSNQPQHF

d_gene: TRBD1
v_gene: TRBV7-9
j_gene: TRBJ1-6
abundance: .
CDR3nt: TGTGCCAGCACCTCCTGGGACAGGGGGCAAAATTCACCCCTCCACTTT
CDR3aa: CASTSWDRGQNSPLHF

d_gene: TRBD1
v_gene: TRBV25-1
j_gene: TRBJ1-5
abundance: few
CDR3nt: TGTGCCAGTGAATCCCAGGGGGCTGGCAATCAGCCCCAGCATTTT
CDR3aa: CASESQGAGNQPQHF

d_gene: TRBD1
v_gene: TRBV4-3
j_gene: TRBJ2-3
abundance: many
CDR3nt: TGCGCCAGCAGCCAACAGGGGGCTGGCTCGGATACGCAGTATTTT
CDR3aa: CASSQQGAGSDTQYF

d_gene: TRBD1
v_gene: TRBV10-3
j_gene: TRBJ2-1
abundance: many
CDR3nt: TGTGCCATCACCGAGGGACAGGGGAAGTTCGATGAGCAGTTCTTC
CDR3aa: CAITEGQGKFDEQFF

d_gene: .
v_gene: TRBV2
j_gene: TRBJ2-1
abundance: few
CDR3nt: TGTGCCAGCAGCCCTCCGGGGGACTATGAGCAGTTCTTC
CDR3aa: CASSPPGDYEQFF

d_gene: .
v_gene: TRBV29-1
j_gene: TRBJ1-1
abundance: few
CDR3nt: TGCAGCGAACAGGGTATCGGACAGGAAGCTTTCTTT
CDR3aa: CSEQGIGQEAFF

d_gene: .
v_gene: TRBV4-1
j_gene: TRBJ2-7
abundance: many
CDR3nt: TGCGCCAGCAGCCACAAAGGACAGACGATCTCCTACGAGCAGTACTTC
CDR3aa: CASSHKGQTISYEQYF

d_gene: .
v_gene: TRBV27
j_gene: TRBJ2-1
abundance: few
CDR3nt: TGTGCCAGCAGTCCCTTCCGCGGGACGGTTGGCGGGGAGCAGTTCTTC
CDR3aa: CASSPFRGTVGGEQFF

d_gene: .
v_gene: TRBV7-3
j_gene: TRBJ2-3
abundance: many
CDR3nt: TGTGCCAGCAGCTTAATCCGCCGGGATACGCAGTATTTT
CDR3aa: CASSLIRRDTQYF

d_gene: .
v_gene: TRBV3-1
j_gene: TRBJ2-5
abundance: few
CDR3nt: TGTGCCAGCAGCCCCCGGGACTACCAAGAGACCCAGTACTTC
CDR3aa: CASSPRDYQETQYF

d_gene: TRBD2
v_gene: TRBV27
j_gene: TRBJ2-2
abundance: .
CDR3nt: TGTGCCAGCAACACCCTCGGACTAGCGGGAGCCGGGGAGCTGTTTTTT
CDR3aa: CASNTLGLAGAGELFF

d_gene: .
v_gene: TRBV14
j_gene: TRBJ1-4
abundance: .
CDR3nt: TGTGCCAGCAGCCAAGGAGTAACAGCCGCTACGAAAAAACTGTTTTTT
CDR3aa: CASSQGVTAATKKLFF

d_gene: TRBD1
v_gene: TRBV6-5
j_gene: TRBJ2-7
abundance: few
CDR3nt: TGTGCCAGCAGTTACGACAGGGGGTACGAGCAGTACTTC
CDR3aa: CASSYDRGYEQYF

d_gene: TRBD1
v_gene: TRBV20-1
j_gene: TRBJ2-7
abundance: many
CDR3nt: TGCAGTGCTAGGGACCACAGGGGTCCGGGGTACGAGCAGTACTTC
CDR3aa: CSARDHRGPGYEQYF

d_gene: TRBD2
v_gene: TRBV7-3
j_gene: TRBJ2-7
abundance: medium-sized
CDR3nt: TGTGCCAGCAGCGCTACCGGGGGGGCCTACGAGCAGTACTTC
CDR3aa: CASSATGGAYEQYF

d_gene: .
v_gene: TRBV11-2
j_gene: TRBJ1-2
abundance: few
CDR3nt: TGTGCCAGCAGCTTAGGACTATCGGGGGGCGTTGGCTACACCTTC
CDR3aa: CASSLGLSGGVGYTF

d_gene: TRBD2
v_gene: TRBV25-1
j_gene: TRBJ2-3
abundance: few
CDR3nt: TGTGCCAGCAGTGATAGAGCGGGAGGTCGGGCAGATACGCAGTATTTT
CDR3aa: CASSDRAGGRADTQYF

d_gene: TRBD2
v_gene: TRBV2
j_gene: TRBJ2-1
abundance: .
CDR3nt: TGTGCCAGCAGACTAGCGGGCAGCAGGGCCTACAATGAGCAGTTCTTC
CDR3aa: CASRLAGSRAYNEQFF

d_gene: TRBD1
v_gene: TRBV28
j_gene: TRBJ2-4
abundance: .
CDR3nt: TGTGCCAGCAGTTCTGGGACAGGGGGGATTAGGGAAAACATTCAGTACTTC
CDR3aa: CASSSGTGGIRENIQYF

d_gene: .
v_gene: TRBV9
j_gene: TRBJ1-2
abundance: few
CDR3nt: TGTGCCAGCAGCGTTCGATGGAACTATGGCTACACCTTC
CDR3aa: CASSVRWNYGYTF